One and the same sample provided the 16 T cell receptor beta chains below, sequenced in a study of multiple sclerosis patients with progressive multifocal leukoencephalopathy. Clones were sequenced by immunoSEQ multiplex PCR, and TCRdb holds only the in-frame ones, with some missing. Of 25,000 to 35,000 clones listed, around nine tenths are singletons. Time point indicated: before natalizumab initiation. The specimen was PBMCs. These receptors all stem from a human donor with multiple sclerosis.

The CDR3 is CASSLARDWEQYF. DNA of the CDR3: TGTGCCAGCAGCTTAGCGCGGGACTGGGAGCAGTACTTC. The chain combines TRBV7-9 with TRBJ2-7; TRBD2 is a possible D gene (6 bases). CDR1 and CDR2 from the germline V gene are SEHNR and FQNEAQ (reference sequence). Trimming took off 0 bases at V and 7 bases at J, with 10 bases between the two ends. The CDR3 sequence is 13 residues long.

The rearrangement links TRBV7-9 to TRBJ1-5; D is uncertain. Trimming took 5 bases from V and 11 from J, leaving 19 bases between them. CDR1 and CDR2 from the germline V gene are SEHNR and FQNEAQ (reference sequence). This CDR3 is 14 amino acids long. CDR3 loop: CASSLGRGWETQHF. CDR3 nucleotides: TGTGCCAGCAGCCTCGGGCGGGGATGGGAGACCCAGCATTTT.

The chain joins TRBV6-5 to TRBJ2-1; D possibly matches TRBD1 or TRBD2 (6 bases each). The CDR3 sequence is 14 residues long. The V gene lost 6 bases and the J gene lost 2 bases, with 11 bases spanning the gap. Germline CDR1 and CDR2: MNHEY and SVGAGI. The CDR3 region is CASRGGRAYNEQFF. CDR3 in DNA: TGTGCCAGCAGGGGGGGCCGCGCCTACAATGAGCAGTTCTTC.

The J gene is TRBJ1-6, the V gene TRBV5-4; D may be TRBD1 (5 bases). Between the trimmed V and J ends, which lost 0 bases and 4 bases, there was a span of 8 bases. The CDR3 runs to 15 residues. Germline V lookup: CDR1 SGHNT, CDR2 YYREEE (reference sequence). CDR3 DNA: TGTGCCAGCAGCTTGGGGGCAGGGTATAATTCACCCCTCCACTTT. It codes for CASSLGAGYNSPLHF.

The genes are TRBV21-1 and TRBJ2-6; the table's D call TRBD1 went unverified against the DNA. TRBV21-1 is shown as a pseudogene. CDR3 size: 11 residues. The CDR3 reads CASSTPDRGAF. The CDR3 coding sequence is TGTGCCAGCAGCACCCCGGACAGGGGTGCTTTC.

The chain carries TRBV5-1 and TRBJ1-1; D possibly corresponds to TRBD1 (6 bases). Trimming shortened V by 0 bases and J by 6 bases, and 15 bases separated the two germline ends. The CDR3 is made up of 15 amino acids. The germline V gene encodes CDR1 SGHRS and CDR2 YFSETQ. In nucleotides, the CDR3 is TGCGCCAGCAGCTTGGCAACACAGGGTAGCGCTGAAGCTTTCTTT. Translating it yields CASSLATQGSAEAFF.

V and J are TRBV5-3 and TRBJ2-1; 10 nucleotides line up with TRBD2. TRBV5-3 carries the ORF label, with uncertain function. Trimming took 0 bases from V and 4 from J; bases not matched to a gene: 10. The CDR3 length is 18 residues. The CDR3 DNA is TGTGCCAGAAGCTTGGCAAGCGGGGGGGATCTTAGGTACAATGAGCAGTTCTTC. Amino acids: CARSLASGGDLRYNEQFF.

This chain uses TRBV11-1 with TRBJ1-2, with 7 bases that match TRBD1. Germline-derived CDR1 and CDR2 are SGHAT and FQDESV (reference sequence). This CDR3 is 13 amino acids long. Trimming at V came to 5 bases and at J to 5 bases, leaving 5 bases not matched to a gene. The CDR3: CASSPGRGYGYTF. The CDR3 DNA reads TGTGCCAGCAGCCCCGGCAGGGGGTATGGCTACACCTTC.

V usage is TRBV10-3 and J usage is TRBJ1-3, with 7 nucleotides matching TRBD1. J lost 2 bases, V lost 6 bases, and 4 bases had no gene match. The CDR3 length is 14 residues. Germline V lookup: CDR1 ENHRY, CDR2 SYGVKD. CDR3 protein: CAIRATGAGNTIYF. CDR3 nucleotide sequence: TGTGCCATCAGAGCCACAGGGGCTGGAAACACCATATATTTT.

This chain links TRBV2 with TRBJ2-7; no reliable D call. Trimming removed 2 bases from V and 13 bases from J, with 27 bases in between. In germline, CDR1 is SNHLY, CDR2 FYNNEI. The CDR3 loop spans 16 amino acids. The CDR3 protein is CASSESSTLELGRRYF. The DNA for the CDR3 is TGTGCCAGCAGTGAAAGCTCGACCCTGGAACTGGGCAGGAGATACTTC.

The V call is TRBV29-1, the J call TRBJ1-1; possibly TRBD1 for D (6 bases). CDR1 SQVTM and CDR2 ANQGSEA come from the germline V gene. The CDR3 runs to 13 residues. Trimming removed 6 bases at V and 0 bases at J, with 11 bases between. The CDR3 protein is CSVGDIMNTEAFF. In DNA, the CDR3 is TGCAGCGTAGGGGACATCATGAACACTGAAGCTTTCTTT. The full variable domain, in which reference TRBV29-1 and TRBJ1-1 provide the parts outside the CDR3, is SAVISQKPSRDICQRGTSLTIQCQVDSQVTMMFWYRQQPGQSLTLIATANQGSEATYESGFVIDKFPISRPNLTFSTLTVSNMSPEDSSIYLCSVGDIMNTEAFFGQGTRLTVV.

This clone showed up just once. The chain links TRBV5-5 to TRBJ1-2, with no clear D. CDR1 and CDR2 from the germline V gene are SGHKS and YYEKEE (reference sequence). CDR3 length equals 15 residues. Between the trimmed V and J ends, which lost 4 bases and 0 bases, there was a span of 13 bases. The CDR3 nucleotides are TGTGCCAGCAGCCCTGGCCCAGAACCTAACTATGGCTACACCTTC. This sequence encodes CASSPGPEPNYGYTF.

This chain joins TRBV19 and TRBJ1-5, with 9 bases matching TRBD1. The CDR3 contains 14 residues. V shed 5 bases, J shed 5 bases, and the junction held 4 bases outside the gene matches. Germline CDR1 LNHDA, CDR2 SQIVND (reference sequence). The CDR3: CASSVQGAYQPQHF. CDR3 in DNA: TGTGCCAGTAGTGTACAGGGGGCTTATCAGCCCCAGCATTTT.

This sequence joins TRBV7-2 and TRBJ1-5; 7 bases match TRBD1. The CDR3 is 17 residues long. The germline V gene has CDR1 SGHTA and CDR2 FQGNSA. The junction had 13 bases not matched to a gene; V was cut back by 2 bases and J by 6 bases. The CDR3 sequence: CASSLTVWRQGGQPQHF. The CDR3 DNA reads TGTGCCAGCAGCTTAACAGTCTGGCGACAGGGCGGTCAGCCCCAGCATTTT.

V usage is TRBV5-4 and J usage is TRBJ2-3; the D is unclear. CDR1 and CDR2 from the germline V gene are SGHNT and YYREEE (reference sequence). This CDR3 region has 12 residues. V was cut by 0 bases and J by 3 bases, with 2 bases left in between. CDR3 protein: CASSLETDTQYF. CDR3 nucleotide sequence: TGTGCCAGCAGCTTGGAGACAGATACGCAGTATTTT.

Only one count was recorded for this clone. The chain links TRBV30 to TRBJ1-2, with D uncertain. Trimming removed 2 bases from V and 4 bases from J, with 14 bases in between. The length of the CDR3 is 14 residues. Germline CDR1 and CDR2: GTSNPN and SVGIG (reference sequence). CDR3 in DNA: TGTGCCTGGAGTCCTTCCCCGCGGTCCTATGGCTACACCTTC. Protein: CAWSPSPRSYGYTF.